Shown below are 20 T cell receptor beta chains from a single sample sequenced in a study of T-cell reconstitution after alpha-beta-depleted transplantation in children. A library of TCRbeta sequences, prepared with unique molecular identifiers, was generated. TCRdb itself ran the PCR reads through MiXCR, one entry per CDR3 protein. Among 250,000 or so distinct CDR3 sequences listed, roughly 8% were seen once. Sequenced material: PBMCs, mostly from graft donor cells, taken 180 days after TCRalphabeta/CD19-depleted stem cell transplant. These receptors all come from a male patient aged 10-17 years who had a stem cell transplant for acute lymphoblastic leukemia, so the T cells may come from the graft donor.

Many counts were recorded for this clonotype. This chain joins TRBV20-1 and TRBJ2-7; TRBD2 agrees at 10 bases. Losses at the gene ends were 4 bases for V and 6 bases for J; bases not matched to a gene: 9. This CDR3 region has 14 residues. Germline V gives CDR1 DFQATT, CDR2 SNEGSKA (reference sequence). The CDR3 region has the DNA TGCAGTGCTAAACTCCTAGCGGGAGTTGGCGAGCAGTACTTC. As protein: CSAKLLAGVGEQYF.

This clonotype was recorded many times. In nucleotides, the CDR3 is TGCGCCAGCAGCGTAGAACAGGGGGTCAGCTACGAGCAGTACTTC. Encoded protein: CASSVEQGVSYEQYF. This rearrangement joins TRBV5-1 to TRBJ2-7, with 8 nucleotides matching TRBD1. The CDR3 contains 15 residues. Germline trimming cut 4 bases from V and 3 bases from J; bases unmatched to any gene: 9. Germline V gives CDR1 SGHRS, CDR2 YFSETQ.

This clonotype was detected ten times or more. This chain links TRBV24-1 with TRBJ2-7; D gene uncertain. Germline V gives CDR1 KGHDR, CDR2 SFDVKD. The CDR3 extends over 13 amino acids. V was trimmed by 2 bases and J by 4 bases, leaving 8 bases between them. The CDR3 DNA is TGTGCCACCAGTGATTCAAGCAGTTACGAGCAGTACTTC. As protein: CATSDSSSYEQYF.

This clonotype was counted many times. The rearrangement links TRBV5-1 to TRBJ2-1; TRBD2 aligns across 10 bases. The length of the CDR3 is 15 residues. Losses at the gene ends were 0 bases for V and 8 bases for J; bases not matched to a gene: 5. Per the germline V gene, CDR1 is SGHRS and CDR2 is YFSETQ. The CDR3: CASSLALAGVHEQFF. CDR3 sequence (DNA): TGCGCCAGCAGCTTGGCTCTAGCGGGGGTCCATGAGCAGTTCTTC.

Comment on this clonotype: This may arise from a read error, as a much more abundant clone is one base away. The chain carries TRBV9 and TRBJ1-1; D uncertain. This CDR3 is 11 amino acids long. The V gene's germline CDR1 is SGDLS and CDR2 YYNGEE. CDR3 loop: CASGLGTAAFF. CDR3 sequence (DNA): TGTGCCAGCGGATTGGGCACTGCAGCTTTCTTT.

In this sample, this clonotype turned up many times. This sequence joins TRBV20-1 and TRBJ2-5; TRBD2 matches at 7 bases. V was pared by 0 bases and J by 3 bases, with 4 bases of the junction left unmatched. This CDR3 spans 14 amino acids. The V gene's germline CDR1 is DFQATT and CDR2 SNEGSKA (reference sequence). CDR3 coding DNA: TGCAGTGCTAGAGATGGCGGGGGTAAAGAGACCCAGTACTTC. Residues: CSARDGGGKETQYF.

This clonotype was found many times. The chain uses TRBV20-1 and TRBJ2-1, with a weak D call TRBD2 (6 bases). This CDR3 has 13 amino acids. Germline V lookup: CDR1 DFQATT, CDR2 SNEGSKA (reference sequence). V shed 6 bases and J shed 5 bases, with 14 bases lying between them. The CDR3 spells CSAPRELHNEQFF. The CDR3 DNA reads TGCAGTGCCCCCCGGGAGCTCCACAATGAGCAGTTCTTC.

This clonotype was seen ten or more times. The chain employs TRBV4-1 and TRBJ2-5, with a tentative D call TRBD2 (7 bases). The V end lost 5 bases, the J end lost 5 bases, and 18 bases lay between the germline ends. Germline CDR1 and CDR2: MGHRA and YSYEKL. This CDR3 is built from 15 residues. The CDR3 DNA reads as TGCGCCAGCAGCGTCCAGCGGAGGGGGGGGGAGACCCAGTACTTC. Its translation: CASSVQRRGGETQYF.

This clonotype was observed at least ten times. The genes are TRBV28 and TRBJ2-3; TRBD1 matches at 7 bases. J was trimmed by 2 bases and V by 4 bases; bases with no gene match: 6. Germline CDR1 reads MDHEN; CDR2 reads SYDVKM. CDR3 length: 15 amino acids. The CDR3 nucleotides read TGTGCCAGCAGTTCGGGACAGATTATCACAGATACGCAGTATTTT. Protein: CASSSGQIITDTQYF. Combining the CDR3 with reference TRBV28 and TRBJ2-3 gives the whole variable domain DVKVTQSSRYLVKRTGEKVFLECVQDMDHENMFWYRQDPGLGLRLIYFSYDVKMKEKGDIPEGYSVSREKKERFSLILESASTNQTSMYLCASSSGQIITDTQYFGPGTRLTVL.

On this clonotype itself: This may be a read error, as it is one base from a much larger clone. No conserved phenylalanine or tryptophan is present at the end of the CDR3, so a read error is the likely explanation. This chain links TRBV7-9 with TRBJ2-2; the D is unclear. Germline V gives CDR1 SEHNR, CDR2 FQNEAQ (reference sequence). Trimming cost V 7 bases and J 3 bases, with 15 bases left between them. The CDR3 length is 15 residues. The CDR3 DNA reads TGTGCCAGCACCTCCTACGTTGGAGACACCGGGGAGCTGTTTATT. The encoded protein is CASTSYVGDTGELFI.

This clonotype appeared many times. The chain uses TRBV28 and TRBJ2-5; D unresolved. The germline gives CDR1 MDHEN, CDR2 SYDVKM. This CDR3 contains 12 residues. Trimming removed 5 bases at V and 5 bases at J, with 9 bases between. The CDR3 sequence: CASSNGRETQYF. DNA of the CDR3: TGTGCCAGCAGTAACGGCCGCGAGACCCAGTACTTC.

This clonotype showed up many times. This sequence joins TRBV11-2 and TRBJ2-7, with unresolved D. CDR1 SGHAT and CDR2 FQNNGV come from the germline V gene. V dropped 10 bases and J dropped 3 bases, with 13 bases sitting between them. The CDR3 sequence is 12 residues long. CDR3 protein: CATRMGNYEQYF. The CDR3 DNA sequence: TGTGCCACCCGGATGGGGAACTACGAGCAGTACTTC.

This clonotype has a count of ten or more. CDR3 region: CASKWGNTEAFF. In nucleotides, the CDR3 is TGTGCCAGCAAATGGGGCAACACTGAAGCTTTCTTT. The genes are TRBV12-3 or TRBV12-4 and TRBJ1-1, with TRBD1 as a possible D gene (5 bases). This CDR3 comprises 12 residues. V lost 7 bases to trimming and J lost 2 bases, with 8 bases between them.

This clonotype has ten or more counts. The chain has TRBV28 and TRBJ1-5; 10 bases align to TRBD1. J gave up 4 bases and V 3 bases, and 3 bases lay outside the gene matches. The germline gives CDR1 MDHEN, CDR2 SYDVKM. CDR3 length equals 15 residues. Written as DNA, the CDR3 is TGTGCCAGCAGTTTGAGACAGGGGGCGAATCAGCCCCAGCATTTT. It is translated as CASSLRQGANQPQHF. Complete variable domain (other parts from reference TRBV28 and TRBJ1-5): DVKVTQSSRYLVKRTGEKVFLECVQDMDHENMFWYRQDPGLGLRLIYFSYDVKMKEKGDIPEGYSVSREKKERFSLILESASTNQTSMYLCASSLRQGANQPQHFGDGTRLSIL.

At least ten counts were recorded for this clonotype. The CDR3 here is CASSLRSGSSYEQYF. The CDR3 bases are TGTGCCAGCAGCTTAAGGAGCGGGAGCTCCTACGAGCAGTACTTC. V and J are TRBV7-9 and TRBJ2-7, with 8 bases that match TRBD2. The CDR3 runs to 15 residues. V lost 2 bases, J lost 0 bases, and 3 bases stayed unmatched. CDR1 and CDR2 (germline): SEHNR, FQNEAQ (reference sequence).

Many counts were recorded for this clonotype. This CDR3 reads CASSLLQVNTDTQYF. CDR3 DNA: TGTGCCAGCAGTTTGCTACAGGTGAACACAGATACGCAGTATTTT. This rearrangement joins TRBV27 to TRBJ2-3, with D perhaps matching TRBD1 (5 bases). Germline V gene lookup returns CDR1 MNHEY and CDR2 SMNVEV (reference sequence). Trimming cost V 3 bases and J 2 bases, with 12 bases left between them. This CDR3 contains 15 residues.

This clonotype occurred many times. CDR3 bases: TGTGCCAGCAGCTTAGAGGTTTATAGCAATCAGCCCCAGCATTTT. Residues: CASSLEVYSNQPQHF. V usage is TRBV7-2 and J usage is TRBJ1-5; D is undetermined. Trimming took off 1 base at V and 0 bases at J, with 7 bases between the two ends. Germline CDR1 is SGHTA and CDR2 is FQGNSA. The CDR3 runs to 15 residues. Full variable domain (rest looked up from reference TRBV7-2 and TRBJ1-5): GAGVSQSPSNKVTEKGKDVELRCDPISGHTALYWYRQSLGQGLEFLIYFQGNSAPDKSGLPSDRFSAERTGGSVSTLTIQRTQQEDSAVYLCASSLEVYSNQPQHFGDGTRLSIL.

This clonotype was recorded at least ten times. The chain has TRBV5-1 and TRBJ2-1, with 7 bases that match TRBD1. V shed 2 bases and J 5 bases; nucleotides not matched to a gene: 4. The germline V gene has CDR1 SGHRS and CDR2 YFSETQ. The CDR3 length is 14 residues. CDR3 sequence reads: CASSFRGPDNEQFF. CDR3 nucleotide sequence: TGCGCCAGCAGCTTTAGGGGGCCAGACAATGAGCAGTTCTTC.

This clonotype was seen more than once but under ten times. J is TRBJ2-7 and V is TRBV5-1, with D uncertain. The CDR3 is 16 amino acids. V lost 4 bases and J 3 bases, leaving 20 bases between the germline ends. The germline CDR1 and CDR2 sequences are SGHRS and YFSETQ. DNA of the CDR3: TGCGCCAGCAGCGGCGTTCAGATGGGCGACTTCTACGAGCAGTACTTC. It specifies CASSGVQMGDFYEQYF.

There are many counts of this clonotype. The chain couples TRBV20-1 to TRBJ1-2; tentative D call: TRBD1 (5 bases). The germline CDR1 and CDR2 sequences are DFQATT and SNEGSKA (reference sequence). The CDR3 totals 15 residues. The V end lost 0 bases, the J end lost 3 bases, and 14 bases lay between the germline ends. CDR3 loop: CSARDQDIPHYGYTF. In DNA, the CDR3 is TGCAGTGCTAGAGATCAGGACATCCCGCACTATGGCTACACCTTC.